Below, 12 T cell receptor beta chains from the same sample are listed, as sequenced in a study of T cells in women clearing cervical HPV infection. Only in-frame clones appear in the TCRdb table, and some are missing; sequencing was by immunoSEQ multiplex PCR. The table counts tens of thousands of clones; roughly 1.2% lies in the top ten. The sample taken for sequencing was blood buffy coat. Every receptor here comes from a woman between 18 and 75 years old with a cervical HPV16 infection that either progressed to CIN3+ or cleared (not recorded which).

The CDR3 protein is CSGGTSGRSYEQYF. The CDR3 bases that were read are TGCAGCGGGGGGACTAGCGGACGCTCCTACGAG. The rearrangement joins TRBV29-1 to TRBJ2-7; the match to TRBD2 covers 11 bases. The sequence runs out 3 residues before the end of the CDR3; the remainder is reconstructed from the germline J gene. V gave up 7 bases and J gave up 0 bases; unmatched junction bases: 5. CDR1 and CDR2 from the germline V gene are SQVTM and ANQGSEA. This CDR3 has 14 residues.

As to this clone: The read terminates 3 residues ahead of where the CDR3 ends, so the germline J gene completes it. This chain uses TRBV18 with TRBJ2-4, with TRBD1 as a possible D gene (5 bases). The CDR3 runs to 15 residues. Germline CDR1 reads KGHSH; CDR2 reads LQKENI. Partial CDR3 DNA: TGTGCCAGCTCACCACAGAAGTCGCAGGGCGGTGGT. Protein product: CASSPQKSQGGG. The CDR3 in its entirety is CASSPQKSQGGGQYF.

Note on this clone: The sequence runs out 3 residues before the end of the CDR3; the remainder is reconstructed from the germline J gene. V usage is TRBV5-1 and J usage is TRBJ1-2; 7 bases fit TRBD1. The length of the CDR3 is 15 residues. Germline V gives CDR1 SGHRS, CDR2 YFSETQ. V gave up 5 bases and J gave up 4 bases; unmatched junction bases: 11. CDR3 residues: CASSSTGDPSYGYTF. The sequenced part of the CDR3 DNA is TGCGCCAGCAGTTCCACAGGGGACCCCTCCTATGGC.

As for this clone: The CDR3 end lies 3 residues beyond the end of the read and is filled in from the germline J gene. This chain connects TRBV7-9 to TRBJ2-1; TRBD2 is a possible D gene (5 bases). In germline, CDR1 is SEHNR, CDR2 FQNEAQ (reference sequence). Trimming left V 4 bases short and J 2 bases short, with 9 bases between. The CDR3 loop spans 14 amino acids. The CDR3 here is CASSSDWAYNEQFF. The part of the CDR3 DNA that was read is TGTGCCAGCAGCTCGGACTGGGCCTACAATGAG.

CDR3 protein: CASSSQGGGAGAKNIQYF. CDR3 DNA, as far as it was read: TGCGCCAGCAGCTCCCAGGGCGGGGGGGCCGGGGCCAAAAACATT. V and J are TRBV5-1 and TRBJ2-4, with 9 bases lining up with TRBD2. The read halts 3 residues ahead of the CDR3 end, with the missing end drawn from the germline J gene. This CDR3 has 18 amino acids. Per the germline V gene, CDR1 is SGHRS and CDR2 is YFSETQ. The V segment lost 3 bases and the J segment 1 base; nucleotides outside the gene matches: 11.

As concerns this clone: In the same sample, other DNA sequences code for this CDR3. This CDR3 is CASSLGVAGVTGELFF. CDR3 DNA, as far as it was read: TGCGCCAGCAGCTTGGGGGTAGCGGGAGTCACCGGGGAG. The J gene is TRBJ2-2, the V gene TRBV5-1, with 9 bases matching TRBD2. With the read ending 3 residues before the CDR3 end, the germline J gene is used to fill in that end. The CDR3 contains 16 residues. Looked up from germline, CDR1 is SGHRS and CDR2 is YFSETQ. The V gene end was trimmed by 0 bases and the J gene end by 4 bases; junction bases not matched to a gene: 4.

For this clone: The missing CDR3 end, 3 residues past where the read stops, is filled in from the germline J gene. V gene TRBV5-1 combines with J gene TRBJ2-1; 7 bases are a match to TRBD1. V shed 4 bases, J shed 1 base, and the junction held 2 bases outside the gene matches. CDR1 is SGHRS and CDR2 is YFSETQ in the germline V gene. The CDR3 is 14 amino acids. CDR3 bases read: TGCGCCAGCAGCCCGGACAGGTCCTACAATGAG. Its protein is CASSPDRSYNE. The entire CDR3 protein reads CASSPDRSYNEQFF.

The CDR3 spells CASRKQGAGSHEQYF. CDR3 bases read: TGTGCCAGCCGGAAACAGGGGGCTGGTTCCCACGAG. This sequence joins TRBV28 and TRBJ2-7; 9 positions agree with TRBD1. The read terminates 3 residues before the CDR3 end, so the remaining end is supplied by the germline J gene. V dropped 8 bases and J dropped 5; count of bases not matched to a gene: 13. Germline loops: CDR1 MDHEN, CDR2 SYDVKM. The CDR3 covers 15 residues.

For this clone: The read ends 3 residues before the CDR3 terminus; that terminus is restored from the germline J gene. This sequence joins TRBV19 and TRBJ2-1; 9 bases are shared with TRBD2. Trimming removed 6 bases from V and 6 bases from J; junction bases left unmatched: 12. The CDR3 totals 16 residues. Germline-derived CDR1 and CDR2 are LNHDA and SQIVND (reference sequence). CDR3 DNA, as far as it was read: TGTGCCAGTAGGACTGACGGGCGCGGGAGGGCCAATGAG. Translation: CASRTDGRGRANE. In full, the CDR3 reads CASRTDGRGRANEQFF.

CDR3 loop: CASSFRLDGGDEQFF. CDR3 DNA, as far as it was read: TGTGCCAGCAGCTTTAGACTAGATGGTGGCGATGAG. This chain links TRBV7-3 with TRBJ2-1; D possibly corresponds to TRBD2 (6 bases). The CDR3 extends 3 residues past the end of the read, so its final part is completed from the germline J gene. This CDR3 is built from 15 residues. Deletions cut 3 bases from V and 8 bases from J, with 17 bases between. Per germline, CDR1 SGHTA and CDR2 FQGTGA. Full variable domain (remainder filled in from reference TRBV7-3 and TRBJ2-1): GAGVSQTPSNKVTEKGKYVELRCDPISGHTALYWYRQSLGQGPEFLIYFQGTGAADDSGLPNDRFFAVRPEGSVSTLKIQRTERGDSAVYLCASSFRLDGGDEQFFGPGTRLTVL.

To note about this clone: The CDR3 end falls 3 residues outside the read, so it is completed with the germline J gene. The J gene is TRBJ1-6, the V gene TRBV5-4; D is ambiguous. V lost 0 bases, J lost 10 bases, and 14 bases lay in between. The CDR3 runs to 15 residues. CDR1 and CDR2 (germline): SGHNT, YYREEE (reference sequence). The DNA read from the CDR3 is TGTGCCAGCAGCTTGGGAGGGTTTAACACCTCACCC. This codes for CASSLGGFNTSP. The whole CDR3 reads CASSLGGFNTSPLHF. Drawing the rest from reference TRBV5-4 and TRBJ1-6, the complete variable domain is ETGVTQSPTHLIKTRGQQVTLRCSSQSGHNTVSWYQQALGQGPQFIFQYYREEENGRGNFPPRFSGLQFPNYSSELNVNALELDDSALYLCASSLGGFNTSPLHFGNGTRLTVT.

Notes on this clone: Coverage ceases 3 residues before the CDR3 finishes, and the germline J gene fills in the end. The rearrangement joins TRBV7-9 to TRBJ1-1; D is perhaps TRBD1 (6 bases). The germline CDR1 and CDR2 sequences are SEHNR and FQNEAQ (reference sequence). The CDR3 spans 14 residues. Trimming shortened V by 2 bases and J by 0 bases, and 7 bases separated the two germline ends. CDR3 residues: CASSLQGLNTEAFF. The CDR3 DNA, read in part, is TGTGCCAGCAGCTTACAGGGGTTGAACACTGAA.